This passage covers 29 T cell receptor beta chains from one sample sequenced in a study of T cell responses to AZD1222 COVID-19 vaccine. Here immunoSEQ multiplex PCR was the method, and the copy in TCRdb shows in-frame clones only, minus some. Of about 100,000 clones in the sample, 86% were seen once. The sample was peripheral blood, taken on day 0 of AZD1222 vaccination. Receptor source: an adult in good health.

V usage is TRBV30 and J usage is TRBJ1-1, with D uncertain. The V and J ends lost 5 bases and 5 bases respectively, with 21 bases between them. The CDR3 has 15 amino acids. The V gene's germline CDR1 is GTSNPN and CDR2 SVGIG (reference sequence). The CDR3 nucleotides are TGTGCCTGGGAGAGGATGAGGGCGCCGAGGACTGAAGCTTTCTTT. It is translated as CAWERMRAPRTEAFF.

The chain employs TRBV6-5 and TRBJ2-7; D is undetermined. Trimming took 8 bases from V and 3 from J, leaving 11 bases between them. From germline, CDR1 is MNHEY and CDR2 SVGAGI. The CDR3 has 12 amino acids. CDR3 region: CASLGPGYEQYF. CDR3 coding DNA: TGTGCCAGCCTCGGACCTGGCTACGAGCAGTACTTC.

The chain couples TRBV15 to TRBJ1-1; D is unclear. The CDR3 loop spans 14 amino acids. V was cut by 0 bases and J by 4 bases, with 9 bases left in between. Germline V gene lookup returns CDR1 LNHNV and CDR2 YYDKDF (reference sequence). The DNA of the CDR3 is TGTGCCACCAGCAGAGATGGCAGTGGCACTGAAGCTTTCTTT. It translates to CATSRDGSGTEAFF.

The chain has TRBV20-1 and TRBJ1-3; no clear D. This CDR3 spans 11 amino acids. Germline V CDR1 and CDR2: DFQATT, SNEGSKA (reference sequence). Trimming stripped 6 bases from V and 4 bases from J, with 7 bases between. The chain's CDR3 is CSAMTGNTIYF. CDR3 DNA: TGCAGTGCAATGACAGGAAACACCATATATTTT.

This chain joins TRBV7-3 and TRBJ1-5; 9 nucleotides align to TRBD1. The CDR3 is made up of 16 amino acids. Trimming cost V 4 bases and J 3 bases; bases outside gene matches: 7. Germline V gives CDR1 SGHTA, CDR2 FQGTGA. CDR3 nucleotide sequence: TGTGCCAGCAGCTGGGGACAGGGTTTTACCAATCAGCCCCAGCATTTT. This translates into CASSWGQGFTNQPQHF. Full variable domain (rest looked up from reference TRBV7-3 and TRBJ1-5): GAGVSQTPSNKVTEKGKYVELRCDPISGHTALYWYRQSLGQGPEFLIYFQGTGAADDSGLPNDRFFAVRPEGSVSTLKIQRTERGDSAVYLCASSWGQGFTNQPQHFGDGTRLSIL.

J is TRBJ2-2 and V is TRBV4-3; 11 bases align to TRBD1. The trim removed 0 bases at V and 5 bases at J, leaving 2 bases unmatched. CDR1 is LGHNA, CDR2 YSLEER, per germline. This CDR3 is 16 amino acids long. Here the CDR3 DNA reads TGCGCCAGCAGCCAAGACAGGGACAGGGGGACCGGGGAGCTGTTTTTT. It translates to CASSQDRDRGTGELFF.

The chain recombines TRBV7-3 with TRBJ2-2; TRBD2 aligns across 8 bases. The CDR3 covers 16 residues. Trimming removed 5 bases from V and 4 bases from J; junction bases left unmatched: 9. The V gene's germline CDR1 is SGHTA and CDR2 FQGTGA. CDR3 sequence: CASSRQAGELTGELFF. The CDR3, as DNA: TGTGCCAGCAGCCGACAAGCGGGGGAGCTCACCGGGGAGCTGTTTTTT.

This chain uses TRBV9 with TRBJ2-1; 13 bases are shared with TRBD2. Germline lookup yields CDR1 SGDLS and CDR2 YYNGEE. Germline trimming cut 0 bases from V and 9 bases from J; bases unmatched to any gene: 9. This CDR3 is 17 amino acids long. DNA for the CDR3: TGTGCCAGCAGCGTAGGTCGGACTAGCGGGAGCTTGGGTGAGCAGTTCTTC. Protein product: CASSVGRTSGSLGEQFF.

V is TRBV6-2 or TRBV6-3 and J is TRBJ1-1, with D uncertain. V shed 2 bases and J shed 0 bases, with 16 bases lying between them. The CDR3 loop spans 17 amino acids. CDR1 is MNHEY and CDR2 is SVGEGT in the germline V gene. The chain's CDR3 is CASSYPRPGALNTEAFF. CDR3 DNA: TGTGCCAGCAGTTACCCGCGACCAGGAGCCTTGAACACTGAAGCTTTCTTT.

J is TRBJ1-1 and V is TRBV4-3, with D perhaps matching TRBD1 (5 bases). The CDR3 sequence is 15 residues long. Trimming removed 0 bases from V and 9 bases from J, with 17 bases in between. Germline lookup yields CDR1 LGHNA and CDR2 YSLEER. In nucleotides, the CDR3 is TGCGCCAGCAGCCAAGATGCCAGGGACCACCGACAAGCTTTCTTT. Its protein product is CASSQDARDHRQAFF.

This rearrangement joins TRBV18 to TRBJ2-7; 13 bases agree with TRBD2. Germline V gene sequence: CDR1 KGHSH, CDR2 LQKENI. CDR3 length: 17 residues. The junction had 6 bases not matched to a gene; V was cut back by 4 bases and J by 0 bases. CDR3 coding DNA: TGTGCCAGCTCACAAGGGACTAGCGGGACAGTCTCCTACGAGCAGTACTTC. Translation: CASSQGTSGTVSYEQYF.

This chain links TRBV5-4 with TRBJ1-1; D remains unclear. Trimming shortened V by 0 bases and J by 3 bases, and 15 bases separated the two germline ends. CDR1 and CDR2 from the germline V gene are SGHNT and YYREEE (reference sequence). The CDR3 is 16 amino acids. The CDR3 bases are TGTGCCAGCAGCTTGGAAATCGGGCGGAGTGACACTGAAGCTTTCTTT. This sequence encodes CASSLEIGRSDTEAFF.

This clone is judged medium-sized. The rearrangement joins TRBV7-9 to TRBJ1-4; perhaps TRBD1 as D (5 bases). Germline values: CDR1 SEHNR, CDR2 FQNEAQ (reference sequence). The CDR3 sequence is 14 residues long. V was pared by 5 bases and J by 2 bases, with 9 bases between. Written as DNA, the CDR3 is TGTGCCAGCAGCCCAGGGAAGACTAATGAAAAACTGTTTTTT. This sequence encodes CASSPGKTNEKLFF.

V is TRBV5-1 and J is TRBJ2-5, with 7 bases matching TRBD1. CDR3 length equals 15 residues. Germline assignment: CDR1 SGHRS and CDR2 YFSETQ. Germline trimming cut 1 base from V and 4 bases from J; bases unmatched to any gene: 7. CDR3 DNA sequence: TGCGCCAGCAGCTTGCAAGGGGGCCGGCGAGAGACCCAGTACTTC. It specifies CASSLQGGRRETQYF.

The chain carries TRBV6-2 or TRBV6-3 and TRBJ2-1, with TRBD1 matching 7 bases. V was pared by 2 bases and J by 9 bases, with 16 bases of the junction left unmatched. CDR1 MNHEY and CDR2 SVGEGT come from the germline V gene. The length of the CDR3 is 17 residues. CDR3 DNA sequence: TGTGCCAGCAGTTACCCATGGGACAGTTCTTCCTCCAGTGAGCAGTTCTTC. It yields the protein CASSYPWDSSSSSEQFF.

This clone has more than one count but fewer than ten. The chain has TRBV3-1 (or the pseudogene TRBV3-2) and TRBJ1-1, with TRBD1 matching over 10 bases. The CDR3 length is 15 residues. Germline V gene lookup returns CDR1 LGHDT and CDR2 YNNKEL (reference sequence). V dropped 4 bases and J dropped 4; count of bases not matched to a gene: 6. CDR3 protein: CASSPGTGARTEAFF. DNA of the CDR3: TGTGCCAGCAGCCCCGGGACAGGGGCGCGCACTGAAGCTTTCTTT.

The rearrangement joins TRBV4-3 to TRBJ1-2, with 11 bases aligning to TRBD1. Trimming cost V 3 bases and J 3 bases; bases outside gene matches: 6. This CDR3 has 16 amino acids. CDR1 and CDR2 (germline): LGHNA, YSLEER. CDR3 bases: TGCGCCAGCAGCCAGGGGACAGGGGGGGATTACTATGGCTACACCTTC. It codes for CASSQGTGGDYYGYTF.

The rearrangement joins TRBV7-2 to TRBJ1-1; 11 nucleotides agree with TRBD1. The CDR3 contains 16 residues. V gave up 6 bases and J gave up 3 bases; unmatched junction bases: 9. Germline assignment: CDR1 SGHTA and CDR2 FQGNSA. The CDR3 sequence: CASSFGQGALDTEAFF. The CDR3 DNA reads as TGTGCCAGCAGTTTCGGACAGGGGGCATTGGACACTGAAGCTTTCTTT. Filled out from reference TRBV7-2 and TRBJ1-1, the complete variable domain reads GAGVSQSPSNKVTEKGKDVELRCDPISGHTALYWYRQSLGQGLEFLIYFQGNSAPDKSGLPSDRFSAERTGGSVSTLTIQRTQQEDSAVYLCASSFGQGALDTEAFFGQGTRLTVV.

The rearrangement links TRBV2 to TRBJ2-5; D call uncertain. Per germline, CDR1 SNHLY and CDR2 FYNNEI. This CDR3 spans 14 amino acids. V was pared by 6 bases and J by 0 bases, with 11 bases between. The DNA of the CDR3 is TGTGCCAGCAGCCCCCCGCGGTACCAAGAGACCCAGTACTTC. Translation gives CASSPPRYQETQYF.

The V call is TRBV10-3, the J call TRBJ1-6; no reliable D call. The germline gives CDR1 ENHRY, CDR2 SYGVKD. This CDR3 is 13 amino acids long. V lost 6 bases and J 3 bases, leaving 6 bases between the germline ends. CDR3 sequence reads: CAIREGYNSPLHF. The DNA of the CDR3 is TGTGCCATCAGGGAGGGCTATAATTCACCCCTCCACTTT.

The V gene is TRBV5-1, the J gene TRBJ2-2; 11 positions match TRBD2. Unmatched junction bases numbered 10, after V lost 0 bases and J lost 3 bases. This CDR3 comprises 19 residues. Looked up from germline, CDR1 is SGHRS and CDR2 is YFSETQ. The chain's CDR3 is CASSLARTSGSLDTGELFF. The CDR3 DNA is TGCGCCAGCAGCTTGGCCAGAACTAGCGGGAGCTTGGACACCGGGGAGCTGTTTTTT.

The gene calls are TRBV28 and TRBJ1-1; D is unresolved. CDR3 length equals 12 residues. The germline V gene has CDR1 MDHEN and CDR2 SYDVKM. The V end lost 6 bases, the J end lost 0 bases, and 5 bases lay between the germline ends. The CDR3 protein is CASRTVNTEAFF. CDR3 nucleotide sequence: TGTGCCAGCAGGACCGTGAACACTGAAGCTTTCTTT.

The V call is TRBV18, the J call TRBJ1-2; TRBD1 aligns across 7 bases. Per the germline V gene, CDR1 is KGHSH and CDR2 is LQKENI. The V gene end was trimmed by 6 bases and the J gene end by 1 base; junction bases not matched to a gene: 14. This CDR3 is built from 17 residues. The CDR3 reads CASSNQGQSSFNYGYTF. CDR3 bases: TGTGCCAGCTCCAACCAGGGACAGTCCTCGTTTAACTATGGCTACACCTTC.

This clone was counted once. The chain recombines TRBV6-2 or TRBV6-3 with TRBJ2-5; D may be TRBD1 (7 bases). The CDR3 runs to 13 residues. From germline, CDR1 is MNHEY and CDR2 SVGEGT. Trimming removed 0 bases at V and 7 bases at J, with 9 bases between. The CDR3 reads CASSYSQGGTQYF. DNA of the CDR3: TGTGCCAGCAGTTACTCTCAGGGGGGGACCCAGTACTTC.

The chain has TRBV6-5 and TRBJ1-4; D perhaps matches TRBD1 (6 bases). V was cut by 4 bases and J by 10 bases, with 22 bases left in between. CDR3 size: 16 residues. Germline CDR1 and CDR2: MNHEY and SVGAGI. CDR3 region: CASSFTLQGSSGKLFF. The CDR3 nucleotides are TGTGCCAGCAGTTTCACATTACAGGGTAGTTCTGGAAAACTGTTTTTT.

This clone was recorded only once. The rearrangement links TRBV19 to TRBJ1-3; D might be TRBD1 (5 bases). The CDR3 runs 14 residues. The germline V and J ends were trimmed by 8 bases and 4 bases, with 15 bases remaining between them. Germline V gives CDR1 LNHDA, CDR2 SQIVND (reference sequence). CDR3 residues: CASVGQGGGNTIYF. The CDR3 region has the DNA TGTGCCAGTGTAGGTCAGGGTGGAGGAAACACCATATATTTT.

About this clone itself: It is unclear where the CDR3 begins or ends on the DNA, so no DNA is shown, and the CDR3 is as TCRdb lists it. The rearrangement links TRBV27 to TRBJ1-6. The CDR3 comprises 12 residues, both ends counted. The germline gives CDR1 MNHEY, CDR2 SMNVEV (reference sequence). The CDR3: CASSSSSVPLHF.

J is TRBJ2-5 and V is TRBV3-1 (or the pseudogene TRBV3-2), with 9 bases aligning to TRBD1. Germline CDR1 and CDR2: LGHDT and YNNKEL (reference sequence). The CDR3 is 16 residues long. V lost 2 bases to trimming and J lost 1 base; unmatched junction nucleotides: 5. The CDR3 spells CASSQTQTGGQETQYF. CDR3 in DNA: TGTGCCAGCAGCCAAACCCAGACAGGGGGCCAAGAGACCCAGTACTTC.

This chain connects TRBV7-2 to TRBJ2-1, with no clear D. Trimming took 2 bases from V and 1 from J, leaving 12 bases between them. The length of the CDR3 is 16 residues. From germline, CDR1 is SGHTA and CDR2 FQGNSA. The CDR3, as DNA: TGTGCCAGCAGCTTACTCTTTGGGCAATCCTACAATGAGCAGTTCTTC. Amino acid sequence: CASSLLFGQSYNEQFF.